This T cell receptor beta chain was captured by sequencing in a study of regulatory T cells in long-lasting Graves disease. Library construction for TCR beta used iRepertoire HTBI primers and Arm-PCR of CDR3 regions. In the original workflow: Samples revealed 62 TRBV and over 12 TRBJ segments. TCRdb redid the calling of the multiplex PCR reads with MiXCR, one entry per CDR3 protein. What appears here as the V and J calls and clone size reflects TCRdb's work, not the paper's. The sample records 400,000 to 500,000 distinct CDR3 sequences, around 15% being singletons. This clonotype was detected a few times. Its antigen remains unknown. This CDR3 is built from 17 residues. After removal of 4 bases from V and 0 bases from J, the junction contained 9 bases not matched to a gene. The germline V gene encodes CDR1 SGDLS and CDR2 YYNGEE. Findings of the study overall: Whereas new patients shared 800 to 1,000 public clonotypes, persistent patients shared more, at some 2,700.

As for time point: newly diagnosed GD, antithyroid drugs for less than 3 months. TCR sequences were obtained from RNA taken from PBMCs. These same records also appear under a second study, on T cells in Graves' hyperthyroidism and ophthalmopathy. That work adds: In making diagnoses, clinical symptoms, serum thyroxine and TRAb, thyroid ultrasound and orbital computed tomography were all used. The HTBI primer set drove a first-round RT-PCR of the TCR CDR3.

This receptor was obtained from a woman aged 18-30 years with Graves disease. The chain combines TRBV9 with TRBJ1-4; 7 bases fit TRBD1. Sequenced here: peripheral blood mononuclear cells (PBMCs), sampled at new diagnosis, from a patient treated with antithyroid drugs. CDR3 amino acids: CASSPTGAVATNEKLFF. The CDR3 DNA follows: TGTGCCAGCAGCCCCACAGGGGCTGTTGCAACTAATGAAAAACTGTTTTTT. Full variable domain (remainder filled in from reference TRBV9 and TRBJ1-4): DSGVTQTPKHLITATGQRVTLRCSPRSGDLSVYWYQQSLDQGLQFLIQYYNGEERAKGNILERFSAQQFPDLHSELNLSSLELGDSALYFCASSPTGAVATNEKLFFGSGTQLSVL.